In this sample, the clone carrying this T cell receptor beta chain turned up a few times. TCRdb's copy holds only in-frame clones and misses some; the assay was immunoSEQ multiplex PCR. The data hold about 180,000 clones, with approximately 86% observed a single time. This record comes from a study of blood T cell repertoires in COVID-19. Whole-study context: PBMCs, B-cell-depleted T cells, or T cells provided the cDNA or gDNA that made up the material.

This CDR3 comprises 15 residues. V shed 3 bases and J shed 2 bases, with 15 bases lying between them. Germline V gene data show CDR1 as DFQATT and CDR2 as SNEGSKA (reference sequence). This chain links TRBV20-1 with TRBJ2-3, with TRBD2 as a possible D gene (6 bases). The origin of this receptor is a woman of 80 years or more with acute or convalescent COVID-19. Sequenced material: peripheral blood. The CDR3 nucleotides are TGCAGTGCTAGTATTCGGGAGTCAGCCACAGATACGCAGTATTTT. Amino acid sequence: CSASIRESATDTQYF.